Following are 7 T cell receptor beta chains from one sample sequenced in a study of T cell changes during pregnancy in multiple sclerosis. Using immunoSEQ multiplex PCR, the repertoire was profiled, and TCRdb retains in-frame clones only, with some absent. The table shows 45,000 to 55,000 clones, with 90% to 95% occurring only once. Sequencing used peripheral blood, obtained after pregnancy. The receptor source for this set is a female donor with multiple sclerosis, enrolled in a pregnancy study.

The gene calls are TRBV5-1 and TRBJ2-3, with a tentative D call TRBD2 (6 bases). This CDR3 spans 15 amino acids. Germline-derived CDR1 and CDR2 are SGHRS and YFSETQ. V dropped 0 bases and J dropped 5 bases, with 13 bases sitting between them. In DNA form, the CDR3 reads TGCGCCAGCAGCTTGGAACCTCGGGAGTTAGATACGCAGTATTTT. This encodes CASSLEPRELDTQYF.

The chain couples TRBV5-4 to TRBJ2-1, with TRBD2 matching over 10 bases. Germline CDR1 SGHNT, CDR2 YYREEE (reference sequence). The CDR3 is 15 amino acids. V shed 4 bases, J shed 4 bases, and the junction held 5 bases outside the gene matches. CDR3 sequence: CASSALAGDYNEQFF. The CDR3 nucleotides read TGTGCCAGCAGCGCCCTAGCGGGAGATTACAATGAGCAGTTCTTC.

The chain uses TRBV4-1 and TRBJ1-5; 10 bases fit TRBD1. From germline, CDR1 is MGHRA and CDR2 YSYEKL. The length of the CDR3 is 16 residues. V gave up 4 bases and J gave up 1 base; unmatched junction bases: 4. The CDR3 spells CASSPRQGASNQPQHF. The DNA of the CDR3 is TGCGCCAGCAGCCCTCGACAGGGGGCGAGCAATCAGCCCCAGCATTTT.

This rearrangement joins TRBV21-1 to TRBJ1-5; TRBD1 is the table's D call and was not checked against the DNA. TRBV21-1 counts as a pseudogene. This CDR3 is 18 amino acids long. The CDR3 bases are TGTGCCAGCAGCAAAGCGGTATCGGACAGGGGGTACAATCAGCCCCAGCATTTT. Translating gives CASSKAVSDRGYNQPQHF.

The chain carries TRBV6-5 and TRBJ1-6; 7 bases fit TRBD1. After removal of 6 bases from V and 6 bases from J, the junction contained 8 bases not matched to a gene. The CDR3 sequence is 15 residues long. Germline loops: CDR1 MNHEY, CDR2 SVGAGI. Here the CDR3 DNA reads TGTGCCAGCAGACCCCCGACAGGGAGTAATTCACCCCTCCACTTT. It is translated as CASRPPTGSNSPLHF.

This chain links TRBV7-2 with TRBJ1-5; tentative D call: TRBD1 (6 bases). The V end lost 1 base, the J end lost 7 bases, and 14 bases lay between the germline ends. The CDR3 extends over 15 amino acids. Germline lookup yields CDR1 SGHTA and CDR2 FQGNSA. CDR3 protein: CASSLVGQGQQPQHF. Here the CDR3 DNA reads TGTGCCAGCAGCTTAGTGGGGCAGGGGCAGCAGCCCCAGCATTTT.

Details on this clone: Because it lacks the conserved phenylalanine or tryptophan at the end, this CDR3 is likely a read error. It is unclear where the CDR3 begins or ends on the DNA, so no DNA is shown, and the CDR3 is as TCRdb lists it. V usage is TRBV15 and J usage is TRBJ1-2; the table's D gene call, TRBD1, was not cross checked with the DNA. The germline gives CDR1 LNHNV, CDR2 YYDKDF (reference sequence). Both ends counted, the CDR3 spans 14 residues. The CDR3 sequence is CATSRERDSPRSVY.